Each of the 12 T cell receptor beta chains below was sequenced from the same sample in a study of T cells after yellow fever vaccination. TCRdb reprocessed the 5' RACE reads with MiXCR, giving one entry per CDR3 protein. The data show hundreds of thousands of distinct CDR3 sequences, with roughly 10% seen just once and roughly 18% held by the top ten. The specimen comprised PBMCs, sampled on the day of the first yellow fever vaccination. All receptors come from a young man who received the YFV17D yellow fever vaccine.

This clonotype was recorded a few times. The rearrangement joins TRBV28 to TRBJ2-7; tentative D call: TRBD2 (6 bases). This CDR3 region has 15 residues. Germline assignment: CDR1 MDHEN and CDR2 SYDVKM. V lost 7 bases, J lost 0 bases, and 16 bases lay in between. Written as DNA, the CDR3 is TGTGCCAGCATGGCCGGCGGGGTGGGCTCCTACGAGCAGTACGTC. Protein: CASMAGGVGSYEQYV.

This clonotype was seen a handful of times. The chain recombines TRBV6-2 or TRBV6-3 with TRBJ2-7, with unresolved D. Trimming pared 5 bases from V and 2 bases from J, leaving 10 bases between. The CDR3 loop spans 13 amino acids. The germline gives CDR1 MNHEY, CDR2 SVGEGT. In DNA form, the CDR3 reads TGTGCCAGCAGTGGACCGATAACCTACGAGCAGTACTTC. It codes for CASSGPITYEQYF.

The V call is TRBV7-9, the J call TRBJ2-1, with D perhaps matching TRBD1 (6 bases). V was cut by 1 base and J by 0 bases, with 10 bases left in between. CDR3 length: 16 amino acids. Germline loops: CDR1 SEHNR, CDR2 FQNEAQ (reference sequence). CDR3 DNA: TGTGCCAGCAGCTTAGGGGCAGGGGTCTCCTACAATGAGCAGTTCTTC. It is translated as CASSLGAGVSYNEQFF. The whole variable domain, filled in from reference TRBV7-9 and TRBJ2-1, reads DTGVSQNPRHKITKRGQNVTFRCDPISEHNRLYWYRQTLGQGPEFLTYFQNEAQLEKSRLLSDRFSAERPKGSFSTLEIQRTEQGDSAMYLCASSLGAGVSYNEQFFGPGTRLTVL.

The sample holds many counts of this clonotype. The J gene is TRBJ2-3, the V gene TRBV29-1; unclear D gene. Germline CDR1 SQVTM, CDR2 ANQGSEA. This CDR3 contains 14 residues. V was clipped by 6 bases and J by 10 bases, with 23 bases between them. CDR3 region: CSVEKPVARLAQYF. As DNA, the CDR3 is TGCAGCGTGGAGAAGCCGGTTGCTCGCTTGGCGCAGTATTTT.

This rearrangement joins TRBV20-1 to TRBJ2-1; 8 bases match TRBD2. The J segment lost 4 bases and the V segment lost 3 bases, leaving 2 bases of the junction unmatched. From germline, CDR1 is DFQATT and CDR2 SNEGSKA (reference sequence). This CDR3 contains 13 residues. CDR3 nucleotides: TGCAGTGCTAGCCCGGGGGGGTACAATGAGCAGTTCTTC. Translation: CSASPGGYNEQFF.

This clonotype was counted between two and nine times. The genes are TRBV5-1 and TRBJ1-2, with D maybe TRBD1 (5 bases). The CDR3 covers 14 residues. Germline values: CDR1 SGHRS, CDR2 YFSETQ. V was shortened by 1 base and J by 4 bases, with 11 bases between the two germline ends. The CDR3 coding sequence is TGCGCCAGCAGCTTGCAAGGGGAGAGCTATGGCTACACCTTC. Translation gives CASSLQGESYGYTF.

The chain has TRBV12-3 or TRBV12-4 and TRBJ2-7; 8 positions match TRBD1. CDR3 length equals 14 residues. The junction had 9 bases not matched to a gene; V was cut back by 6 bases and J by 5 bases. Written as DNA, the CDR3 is TGTGCCAGCAGGCACAGGGGGAAACCAAACGAGCAGTACGTC. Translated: CASRHRGKPNEQYV.

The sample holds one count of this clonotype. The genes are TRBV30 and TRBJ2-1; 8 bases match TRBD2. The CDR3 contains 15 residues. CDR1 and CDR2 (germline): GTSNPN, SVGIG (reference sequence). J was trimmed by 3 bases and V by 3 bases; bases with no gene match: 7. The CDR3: CAWSRRGAFYNEQFF. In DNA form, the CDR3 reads TGTGCCTGGAGCCGGCGGGGGGCCTTCTACAATGAGCAGTTCTTC.

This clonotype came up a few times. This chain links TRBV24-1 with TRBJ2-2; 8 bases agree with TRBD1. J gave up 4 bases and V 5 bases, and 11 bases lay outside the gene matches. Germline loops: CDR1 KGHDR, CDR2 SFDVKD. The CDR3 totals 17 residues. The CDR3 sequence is CATSGDRRPSGTGELFF. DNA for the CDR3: TGTGCCACCAGTGGGGACAGGAGACCTTCAGGCACCGGGGAGCTGTTTTTT.

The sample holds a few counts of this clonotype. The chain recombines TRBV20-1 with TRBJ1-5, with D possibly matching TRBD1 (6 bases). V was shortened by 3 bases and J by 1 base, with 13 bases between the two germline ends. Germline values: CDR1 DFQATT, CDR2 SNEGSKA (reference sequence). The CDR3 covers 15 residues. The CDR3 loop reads CSARVQGESNQPQHF. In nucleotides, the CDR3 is TGCAGTGCTAGGGTACAGGGAGAGAGCAATCAGCCCCAGCATTTT.

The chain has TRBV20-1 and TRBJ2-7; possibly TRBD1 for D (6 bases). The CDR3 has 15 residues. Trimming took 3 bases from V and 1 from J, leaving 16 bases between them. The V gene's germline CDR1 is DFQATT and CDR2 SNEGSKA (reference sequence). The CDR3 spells CSASDSGTPSYEQYF. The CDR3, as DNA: TGCAGTGCTAGTGACTCCGGGACACCTTCCTACGAGCAGTACTTC.

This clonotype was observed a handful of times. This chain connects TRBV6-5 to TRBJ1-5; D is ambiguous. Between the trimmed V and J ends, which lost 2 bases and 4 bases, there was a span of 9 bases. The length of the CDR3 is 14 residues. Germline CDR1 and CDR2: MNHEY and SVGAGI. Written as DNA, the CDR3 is TGTGCCAGCAGTTACGCCGGGAGGAATCAGCCCCAGCATTTT. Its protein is CASSYAGRNQPQHF.